Shown below are 2 T cell receptor beta chains from a single sample sequenced in a study of T cell changes during pregnancy in multiple sclerosis. Data came from immunoSEQ multiplex PCR; TCRdb stores just in-frame clones and leaves some out. The data contain some 100,000 clones, about nine tenths of them singletons. Source: peripheral blood, taken in the second trimester of pregnancy. The source of these receptors is a female donor with multiple sclerosis, enrolled in a pregnancy study.

This clone was observed once. The chain combines TRBV28 with TRBJ1-1, with 7 bases fitting TRBD1. This CDR3 contains 15 residues. Germline CDR1 MDHEN, CDR2 SYDVKM. The trim removed 10 bases at V and 0 bases at J, leaving 11 bases unmatched. The CDR3 reads CATISPTGLNTEAFF. The CDR3 nucleotides are TGTGCCACCATCAGTCCGACAGGGCTGAACACTGAAGCTTTCTTT. The whole variable domain, filled in from reference TRBV28 and TRBJ1-1, reads DVKVTQSSRYLVKRTGEKVFLECVQDMDHENMFWYRQDPGLGLRLIYFSYDVKMKEKGDIPEGYSVSREKKERFSLILESASTNQTSMYLCATISPTGLNTEAFFGQGTRLTVV.

The chain has TRBV5-1 and TRBJ2-5; 11 bases line up with TRBD2. Germline assignment: CDR1 SGHRS and CDR2 YFSETQ. With V trimmed by 3 bases and J by 4 bases, 8 bases remained unmatched. This CDR3 has 16 amino acids. The CDR3 region is CASSSLAGGPGETQYF. The CDR3 nucleotides are TGCGCCAGCAGCTCGCTAGCGGGAGGCCCTGGAGAGACCCAGTACTTC.